The clone carrying this T cell receptor beta chain has ten or more counts. This entry comes from a study of T cells in Graves' hyperthyroidism and ophthalmopathy. Patients having uncontrolled infection, another autoimmune disease, pregnancy or lactation were not included. The source material, RNA transcripts, was used to amplify TCR beta CDR3 regions. First-round RT-PCR of the TCR CDR3 relied on the HTBI primer set. MiXCR, run by TCRdb on the multiplex PCR reads, gives a single entry per CDR3 protein. The data show roughly 300,000 distinct CDR3 sequences, with over 20% seen just once and 50% held by the top ten. The CDR3 contains 15 residues. The germline CDR1 and CDR2 sequences are SNHLY and FYNNEI. Trimming took 2 bases from V and 5 from J; bases not matched to a gene: 5.

V and J are TRBV2 and TRBJ2-5, with 10 bases lining up with TRBD2. The sequencing input was blood. The source of this sequence is a woman aged 50 to 60 with Graves' hyperthyroidism. CDR3 bases: TGTGCCAGCAGTGAACTCAGCGGGGGGGCGGAGACCCAGTACTTC. It is translated as CASSELSGGAETQYF.